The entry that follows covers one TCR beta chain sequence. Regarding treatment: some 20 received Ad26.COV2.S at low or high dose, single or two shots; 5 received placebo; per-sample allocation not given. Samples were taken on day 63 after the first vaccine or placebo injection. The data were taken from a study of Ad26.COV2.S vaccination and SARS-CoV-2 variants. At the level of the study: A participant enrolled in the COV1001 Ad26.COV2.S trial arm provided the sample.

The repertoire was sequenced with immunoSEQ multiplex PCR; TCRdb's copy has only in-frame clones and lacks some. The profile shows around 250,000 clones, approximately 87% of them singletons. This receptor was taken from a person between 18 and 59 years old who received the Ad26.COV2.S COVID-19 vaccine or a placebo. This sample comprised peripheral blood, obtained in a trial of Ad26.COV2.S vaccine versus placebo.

CDR3 DNA: TGTGCCAGCAGCTTGAGGCCGGGAGAGACCCAGTACTTC. Protein: CASSLRPGETQYF. The chain joins TRBV5-4 to TRBJ2-5, with D hard to call. CDR3 length: 13 amino acids. The V gene lost 1 base and the J gene lost 4 bases, with 8 bases spanning the gap. Per the germline V gene, CDR1 is SGHNT and CDR2 is YYREEE (reference sequence).